This TCR beta chain was captured by sequencing in a study of blood T cell repertoires in COVID-19. Assay used: immunoSEQ multiplex PCR; TCRdb lists only in-frame clones, some missing. Of around 250,000 clones in the sample, around 86% are singletons; the top ten hold about 2%. This CDR3 region has 15 residues. Per germline, CDR1 SGHKS and CDR2 YYEKEE (reference sequence). V was clipped by 0 bases and J by 3 bases, with 12 bases between them. The chain is built from TRBV5-5 and TRBJ2-5; TRBD2 might be the D (5 bases). Sequencing was carried out using peripheral blood. This TCR was sampled from a man aged 30 to 45 who had recovered from COVID-19. This CDR3 is CASSLAPTGEETQYF. CDR3 sequence (DNA): TGTGCCAGCAGCTTGGCTCCTACCGGGGAAGAGACCCAGTACTTC.